This T cell receptor beta chain was identified during a study of blood T cell repertoires in COVID-19. With V trimmed by 2 bases and J by 10 bases, 16 bases remained unmatched. The germline V gene has CDR1 SGHRS and CDR2 YFSETQ. The CDR3 sequence is 17 residues long. Here immunoSEQ multiplex PCR was the method, and the copy in TCRdb shows in-frame clones only, minus some. This table holds 160,000 or so clones, about 77% found once. This chain uses TRBV5-1 with TRBJ2-2; TRBD2 matches 8 bases. This TCR was recovered from an elderly woman with acute or convalescent COVID-19. Sample: peripheral blood. CDR3 sequence: CASSLAGTSGARLELFF. In DNA, the CDR3 is TGCGCCAGCAGCTTAGCCGGGACTAGTGGGGCCCGATTGGAGCTGTTTTTT.